Listed here are 13 T cell receptor beta chains from one sample, sequenced in a study of CD8+ T cells in alopecia areata (dated by TCRdb to the late 2010s). Libraries were constructed by the immunoSEQ multiplex PCR assay. RNA was extracted from all samples and reverse transcribed into cDNA as template for TCR sequencing. The table was pulled from immuneACCESS by TCRdb, which kept in-frame rearrangements only. Such tables lose some clones; where checked, under half of the loss comes from unresolved V genes, and the rest has no known cause. The table for this sample lists some 120,000 clones; roughly three fifths of them were counted only once. The ten largest clones add up to more than 10% of the sample. The sample's time point label is to be understood as: roughly 24 weeks on oral tofacitinib. Interpreted using the paper, the treatment or condition label stands for: oral pan-JAK inhibitor, 5-10 mg twice daily.

The source was CD8+ T cells sorted from blood, collected at week 24, from a patient treated with tofacitinib. The source is a human donor with alopecia areata.

The gene calls are TRBV7-8 and TRBJ2-1; no clear D gene. This CDR3 has 13 amino acids. Germline CDR1 and CDR2: SGHVS and FQNEAQ. V was clipped by 1 base and J by 5 bases, with 6 bases between them. This CDR3 is CASSLGSHNEQFF. The CDR3, as DNA: TGTGCCAGCAGCTTAGGCAGTCACAATGAGCAGTTCTTC. Full variable domain (remainder filled in from reference TRBV7-8 and TRBJ2-1): GAGVSQSPRYKVAKRGQDVALRCDPISGHVSLFWYQQALGQGPEFLTYFQNEAQLDKSGLPSDRFFAERPEGSVSTLKIQRTQQEDSAVYLCASSLGSHNEQFFGPGTRLTVL.

The CDR3 loop reads CASSPPRGEEKLFF. CDR3 DNA sequence: TGTGCCAGCAGCCCTCCAAGGGGCGAGGAAAAACTGTTTTTT. The J gene is TRBJ1-4, the V gene TRBV7-9; D perhaps matches TRBD1 (5 bases). Trimming took 5 bases from V and 8 from J, leaving 15 bases between them. The CDR3 contains 14 residues. The germline CDR1 and CDR2 sequences are SEHNR and FQNEAQ (reference sequence).

The chain has TRBV27 and TRBJ1-2; 7 nucleotides line up with TRBD1. The CDR3 totals 12 residues. Per germline, CDR1 MNHEY and CDR2 SMNVEV (reference sequence). The ends lost 5 bases at V and 8 bases at J; junction bases unmatched: 5. CDR3 nucleotides: TGTGCCAGCAGTACGACAGGGATCGGCTACACCTTC. This sequence encodes CASSTTGIGYTF.

CDR3 in DNA: TGTGCCAGCAGCTTACAGGGGCACGAGCAGTACTTC. It codes for CASSLQGHEQYF. The chain combines TRBV7-9 with TRBJ2-7, with a possible D match to TRBD1 (6 bases). V lost 2 bases and J lost 5, with 7 bases in between. CDR1 SEHNR and CDR2 FQNEAQ come from the germline V gene (reference sequence). CDR3 length equals 12 residues.

V gene TRBV30 combines with J gene TRBJ1-5; 10 bases match TRBD1. The CDR3 is 20 amino acids. Germline V gives CDR1 GTSNPN, CDR2 SVGIG (reference sequence). V was pared by 3 bases and J by 7 bases, with 24 bases of the junction left unmatched. CDR3 amino acids: CAWSKRAGSGTGEILQPQHF. The CDR3 DNA follows: TGTGCCTGGAGCAAACGGGCGGGGTCCGGGACAGGGGAAATCCTGCAGCCCCAGCATTTT. The full variable domain, its missing parts supplied by reference TRBV30 and TRBJ1-5, is SQTIHQWPATLVQPVGSPLSLECTVEGTSNPNLYWYRQAAGRGLQLLFYSVGIGQISSEVPQNLSASRPQDRQFILSSKKLLLSDSGFYLCAWSKRAGSGTGEILQPQHFGDGTRLSIL.

The V and J genes are TRBV21-1 and TRBJ1-1. TRBV21-1 is deemed a pseudogene. The CDR3 runs to 11 residues. The CDR3 nucleotides read TGTGCCAGCAGCCCGTACACTGAAGCTTTCTTT. It translates to CASSPYTEAFF.

The V and J genes are TRBV29-1 and TRBJ2-7; D is possibly TRBD1 (6 bases). CDR1 and CDR2 (germline): SQVTM, ANQGSEA. With 2 bases removed from V and 0 bases from J, the gap between germline ends came to 14 bases. This CDR3 has 15 amino acids. CDR3 nucleotide sequence: TGCAGCGTTGAAAAGGGGGACGGCGCCTCCTACGAGCAGTACTTC. As protein: CSVEKGDGASYEQYF.

The chain uses TRBV9 and TRBJ2-6; no clear D. The CDR3 loop spans 16 amino acids. Germline values: CDR1 SGDLS, CDR2 YYNGEE. Trimming removed 0 bases from V and 1 base from J, with 8 bases in between. The CDR3 DNA sequence: TGTGCCAGCAGCGTAGTGGTCGGGTCTGGGGCCAACGTCCTGACTTTC. This encodes CASSVVVGSGANVLTF.

This sequence joins TRBV5-6 and TRBJ2-1; either TRBD1 or TRBD2 may supply D (5 bases each). Looked up from germline, CDR1 is SGHDT and CDR2 is YYEEEE. Trimming shortened V by 7 bases and J by 6 bases, and 11 bases separated the two germline ends. The CDR3 totals 12 residues. The CDR3 coding sequence is TGTGCCAGCTCGGGACCCTCCAATGAGCAGTTCTTC. As protein: CASSGPSNEQFF.

V is TRBV27 and J is TRBJ1-2; D is possibly TRBD1 (6 bases). V lost 4 bases and J lost 0, with 12 bases in between. CDR1 MNHEY and CDR2 SMNVEV come from the germline V gene (reference sequence). The CDR3 covers 15 residues. The DNA for the CDR3 is TGTGCCAGCAGTTCCCGGGACAAGTCTAACTATGGCTACACCTTC. As protein: CASSSRDKSNYGYTF.

This rearrangement joins TRBV2 to TRBJ2-7; TRBD2 might be the D (6 bases). The germline V gene encodes CDR1 SNHLY and CDR2 FYNNEI. V dropped 4 bases and J dropped 3 bases, with 16 bases sitting between them. There are 15 residues in the CDR3. The CDR3 sequence: CASSVGDFLYYEQYF. As DNA, the CDR3 is TGTGCCAGCAGTGTGGGGGACTTTCTCTACTACGAGCAGTACTTC. Supplemented by reference TRBV2 and TRBJ2-7, the full variable domain reads EPEVTQTPSHQVTQMGQEVILRCVPISNHLYFYWYRQILGQKVEFLVSFYNNEISEKSEIFDDQFSVERPDGSNFTLKIRSTKLEDSAMYFCASSVGDFLYYEQYFGPGTRLTVT.

The chain combines TRBV27 with TRBJ2-7; D is unresolved. This CDR3 contains 12 residues. V dropped 2 bases and J dropped 3 bases, with 5 bases sitting between them. From germline, CDR1 is MNHEY and CDR2 SMNVEV (reference sequence). CDR3 amino acids: CASSLNGYEQYF. The CDR3 DNA follows: TGTGCCAGCAGTTTAAATGGCTACGAGCAGTACTTC.

The CDR3 nucleotides read TGCGCCAGCAGCCAAGCCATTAACGGGGGGGAGCTGTTTTTT. This codes for CASSQAINGGELFF. V is TRBV4-1 and J is TRBJ2-2; D gene unclear. CDR1 is MGHRA and CDR2 is YSYEKL in the germline V gene. The CDR3 runs 14 residues. Trimming shortened V by 1 base and J by 8 bases, and 11 bases separated the two germline ends.